This entry is about one T cell receptor beta chain. Antigen: not known. A read error may explain this, as a much larger clone is one base away. Investigators prepared the TCR beta libraries by applying iRepertoire HTBI primers and Arm-PCR of CDR3 regions. TCRdb itself ran the multiplex PCR reads through MiXCR, one entry per CDR3 protein. The data contain fewer than 550,000 distinct CDR3 sequences, 15% to 20% of them singletons. The data are from a study of regulatory T cells in long-lasting Graves disease. CDR3 size: 18 residues. Germline CDR1 is KGHSH and CDR2 is LQKENI. Time point specified: newly diagnosed GD, antithyroid drugs for less than 3 months. From PBMCs, RNA was extracted and then used to make the TCR library. General study findings and limits: Persistent patients shared more public clonotypes (roughly 2,800) than new patients (roughly 970). TRBV28 was favored in persistent disease, as were TRBJ1-2 and TRBJ2-5.

This same sample was also taken into another study, of T cells in Graves' hyperthyroidism and ophthalmopathy. As reported in that work: Diagnostic decisions used clinical symptoms, serum thyroxine and TRAb, thyroid ultrasound and orbital computed tomography.

The sequence was obtained from a woman aged 35 to 60 with Graves disease. V gene TRBV18 combines with J gene TRBJ2-1; either TRBD1 or TRBD2 may fit D (5 bases each). The sequencing here drew on peripheral blood mononuclear cells (PBMCs), taken at new diagnosis, from a patient treated with antithyroid drugs. CDR3 nucleotide sequence: TGTGCCAGCTCAGGCCAGAAAGCGGCAGGGAACTCCTACAATGAGCAGTCCTTC. Its protein product is CASSGQKAAGNSYNEQSF.